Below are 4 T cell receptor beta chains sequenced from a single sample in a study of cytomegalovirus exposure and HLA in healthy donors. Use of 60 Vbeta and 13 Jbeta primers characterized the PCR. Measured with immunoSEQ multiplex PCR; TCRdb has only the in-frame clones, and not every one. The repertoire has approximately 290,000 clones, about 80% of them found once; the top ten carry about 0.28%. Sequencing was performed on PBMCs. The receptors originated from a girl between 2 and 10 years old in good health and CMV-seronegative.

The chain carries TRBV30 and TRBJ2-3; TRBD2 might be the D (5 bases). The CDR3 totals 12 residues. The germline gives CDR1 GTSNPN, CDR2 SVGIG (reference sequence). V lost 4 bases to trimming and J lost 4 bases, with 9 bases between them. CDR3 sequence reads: CAWMGRADTQYF. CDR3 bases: TGTGCCTGGATGGGGAGAGCAGATACGCAGTATTTT.

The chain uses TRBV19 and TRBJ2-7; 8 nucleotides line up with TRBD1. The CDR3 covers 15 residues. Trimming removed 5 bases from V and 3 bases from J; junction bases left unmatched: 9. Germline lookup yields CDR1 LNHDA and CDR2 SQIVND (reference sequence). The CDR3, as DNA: TGTGCCAGTAGTCAGGGGACAGGACCCGTCTACGAGCAGTACTTC. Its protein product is CASSQGTGPVYEQYF.

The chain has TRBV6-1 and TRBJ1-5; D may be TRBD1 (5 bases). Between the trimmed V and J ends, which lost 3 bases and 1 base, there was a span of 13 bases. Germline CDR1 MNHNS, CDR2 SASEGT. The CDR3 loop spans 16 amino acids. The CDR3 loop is CASSESRGMSNQPQHF. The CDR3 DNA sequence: TGTGCCAGCAGTGAGTCCCGGGGGATGAGCAATCAGCCCCAGCATTTT.

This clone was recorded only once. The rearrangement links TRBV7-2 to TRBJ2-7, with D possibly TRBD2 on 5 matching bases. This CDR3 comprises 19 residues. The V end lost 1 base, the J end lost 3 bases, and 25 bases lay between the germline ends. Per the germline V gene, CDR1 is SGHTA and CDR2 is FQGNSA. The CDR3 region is CASSLETYLGLFWGYEQYF. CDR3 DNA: TGTGCCAGCAGCTTAGAGACCTATCTAGGACTCTTTTGGGGCTACGAGCAGTACTTC.